A selection of T cell receptor beta chains follows, all from one sample in a study of Graves' ophthalmopathy and Graves' hyperthyroidism. TCRdb processed the multiplex PCR reads anew with MiXCR; each CDR3 protein has one entry. This repertoire shows roughly 1.1 million distinct CDR3 sequences, around a third found once; its top ten account for 11%. The sequencing input was peripheral blood or thyroid tissue (not recorded which). The receptors stem from an adult man with Graves' hyperthyroidism. CDR3s leave out the opening cysteine and the closing phenylalanine or tryptophan. The D gene is left open where the match is weak. Expanded clones are given a class, and other clones once, few, many or no size at all.

>NA|TRBV10-2|TRBJ1-2|NA
ASSEPDSRENNYGYT
>few|TRBV2|TRBJ2-5|NA
ASSEAWAMETQY
>many|TRBV6-6|TRBJ1-5|NA
AISGARGNQPQH
>once|TRBV20-1|TRBJ1-2|NA
SARGAEGNYGYT
>NA|TRBV27|TRBJ2-7|NA
ASSLRSSGTVYEQY
>NA|TRBV12-3/TRBV12-4|TRBJ1-4|NA
ASSLVSGASEKLF
>few|TRBV29-1|TRBJ2-5|TRBD1
SVDLQGALRETQY
>many|TRBV4-3|TRBJ1-1|NA
ASSQEKRRAAF
>few|TRBV6-5|TRBJ1-3|NA
ATRENSGNTIY
>few|TRBV5-1|TRBJ2-7|TRBD2
ASSLRSSGGPTYEQY
>many|TRBV20-1|TRBJ2-7|NA
SVRTGTASSYEQY
>NA|TRBV5-1|TRBJ1-1|NA
ASSLAKVTGMNTEAF
>many|TRBV20-1|TRBJ2-7|TRBD2
SASDGRHSYEQY
>many|TRBV10-3|TRBJ1-4|NA
AIKGGSSNEKLF
>NA|TRBV28|TRBJ1-4|NA
ASSDSGPVEKLF
>many|TRBV7-2|TRBJ2-5|NA
ASSLSPMAGRETQY
>few|TRBV2|TRBJ2-2|TRBD1
ASAHFGTGNTGELF
>few|TRBV19|TRBJ1-2|TRBD1
ASSRLTGANYGYT